There are a few counts of the clone carrying this T cell receptor (beta chain). No antigen is known for it. Germline V gene sequence: CDR1 MDHEN, CDR2 SYDVKM. Germline trimming cut 6 bases from V and 7 bases from J; bases unmatched to any gene: 18. The CDR3 loop spans 16 amino acids. The entry originates in a study of spatial heterogeneity in lung cancer. Study background: Patients with untreated early-stage non-small cell lung cancer, numbering around 72, were the donors. Where they were available, follow-up PBMC samples were sequenced, at a median of about 22 months after resection.

Study findings and constraints: Ubiquitous expanded tumor TCRs were seen in blood more at resection than at follow-up.

The presence of a unique molecular identifier marked each TCR cDNA molecule. TCRdb processed the 5' RACE reads anew with MiXCR; each CDR3 protein has one entry. The sample consists of more than 95,000 distinct CDR3 sequences, roughly an eighth of them appearing once. Noted time point: blood at routine non-recurrence follow-up after resection. No cells were sorted before sequencing. The whole RNA sequenced was extracted from tumor, nontumor lung or frozen PBMC. Sequenced here: PBMCs, sampled at follow-up. The chain combines TRBV28 with TRBJ2-7; 7 positions match TRBD1. The sequence came from a male donor with early-stage non-small cell lung cancer. CDR3 loop: CASRPGGPFASREQYF. For the CDR3, the DNA is TGTGCCAGCAGGCCAGGGGGACCCTTTGCGTCTCGAGAGCAGTACTTC.